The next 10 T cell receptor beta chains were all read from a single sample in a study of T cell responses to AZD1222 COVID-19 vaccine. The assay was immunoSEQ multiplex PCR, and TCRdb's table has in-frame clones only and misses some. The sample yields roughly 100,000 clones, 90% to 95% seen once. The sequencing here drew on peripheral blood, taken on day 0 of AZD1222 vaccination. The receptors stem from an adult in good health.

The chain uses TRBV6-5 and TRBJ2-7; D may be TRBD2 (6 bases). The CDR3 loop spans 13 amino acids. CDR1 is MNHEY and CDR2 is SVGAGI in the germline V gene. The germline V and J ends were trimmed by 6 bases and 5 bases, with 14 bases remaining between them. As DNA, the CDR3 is TGTGCCAGCAGCCGCGCGGCGGGGAACGAGCAGTACTTC. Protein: CASSRAAGNEQYF.

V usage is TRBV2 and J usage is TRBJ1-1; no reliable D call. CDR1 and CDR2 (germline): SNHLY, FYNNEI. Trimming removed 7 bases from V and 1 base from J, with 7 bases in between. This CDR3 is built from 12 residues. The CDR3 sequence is CASNVGNTEAFF. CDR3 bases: TGTGCCAGCAATGTCGGGAACACTGAAGCTTTCTTT.

The CDR3 sequence is CASSRGLAGREQYF. CDR3 sequence (DNA): TGTGCCAGCAGCCGGGGACTAGCGGGGCGGGAGCAGTACTTC. The genes are TRBV9 and TRBJ2-7, with 13 bases that match TRBD2. J gave up 7 bases and V 4 bases, and 5 bases lay outside the gene matches. CDR3 size: 14 residues. The germline CDR1 and CDR2 sequences are SGDLS and YYNGEE.

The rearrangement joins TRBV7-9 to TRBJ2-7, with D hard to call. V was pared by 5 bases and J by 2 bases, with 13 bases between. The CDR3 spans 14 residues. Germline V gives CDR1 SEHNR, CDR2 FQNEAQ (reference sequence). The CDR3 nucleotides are TGTGCCAGCAGCCGTGGCCCGGCGACCTACGAGCAGTACTTC. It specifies CASSRGPATYEQYF.

This chain's CDR3 is CASSYLAGEGEQYF. The CDR3 DNA is TGTGCCAGCAGCTACCTAGCGGGAGAGGGCGAGCAGTACTTC. This chain uses TRBV3-1 (or the pseudogene TRBV3-2) with TRBJ2-7; 10 nucleotides align to TRBD2. V was pared by 5 bases and J by 6 bases, with 7 bases of the junction left unmatched. The germline V gene encodes CDR1 LGHDT and CDR2 YNNKEL (reference sequence). The CDR3 extends over 14 amino acids.

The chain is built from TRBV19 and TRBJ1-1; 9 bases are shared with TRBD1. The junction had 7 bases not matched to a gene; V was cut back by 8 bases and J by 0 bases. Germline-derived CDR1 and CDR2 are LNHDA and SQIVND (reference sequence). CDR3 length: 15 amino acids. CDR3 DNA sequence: TGTGCCAGTTGTCCCGGGACAGGGATGAACACTGAAGCTTTCTTT. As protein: CASCPGTGMNTEAFF.

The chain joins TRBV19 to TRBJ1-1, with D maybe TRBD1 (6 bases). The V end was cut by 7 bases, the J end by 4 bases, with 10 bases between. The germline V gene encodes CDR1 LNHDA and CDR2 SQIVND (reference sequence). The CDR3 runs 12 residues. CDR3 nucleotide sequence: TGTGCCAGTACCCAGGGGATCACTGAAGCTTTCTTT. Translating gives CASTQGITEAFF.

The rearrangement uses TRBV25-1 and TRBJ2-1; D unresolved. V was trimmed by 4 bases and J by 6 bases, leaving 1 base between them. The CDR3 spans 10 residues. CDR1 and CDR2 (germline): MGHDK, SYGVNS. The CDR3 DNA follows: TGTGCCAGCAGTGGCAATGAGCAGTTCTTC. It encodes CASSGNEQFF.

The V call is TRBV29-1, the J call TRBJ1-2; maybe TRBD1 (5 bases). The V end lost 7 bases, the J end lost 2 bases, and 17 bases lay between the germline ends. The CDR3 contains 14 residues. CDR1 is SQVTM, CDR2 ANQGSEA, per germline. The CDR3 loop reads CSGWGEGSNYGYTF. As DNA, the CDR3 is TGCAGCGGGTGGGGCGAAGGGTCCAACTATGGCTACACCTTC. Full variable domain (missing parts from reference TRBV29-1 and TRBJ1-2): SAVISQKPSRDICQRGTSLTIQCQVDSQVTMMFWYRQQPGQSLTLIATANQGSEATYESGFVIDKFPISRPNLTFSTLTVSNMSPEDSSIYLCSGWGEGSNYGYTFGSGTRLTVV.

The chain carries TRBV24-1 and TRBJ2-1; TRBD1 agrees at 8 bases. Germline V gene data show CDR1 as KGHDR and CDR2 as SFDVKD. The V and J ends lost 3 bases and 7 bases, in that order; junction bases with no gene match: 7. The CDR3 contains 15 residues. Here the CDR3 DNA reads TGTGCCACCAGTGATCCGGGACAGGAGGGGAATGAGCAGTTCTTC. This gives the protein CATSDPGQEGNEQFF.